These T cell receptor beta chains were read from a single sample in a study of cytomegalovirus exposure and HLA in healthy donors. Method: immunoSEQ multiplex PCR; TCRdb's copy keeps in-frame clones and lacks some. The sample has 65,000 to 90,000 clones, 76% seen once. The sample comprised PBMCs. These receptors were collected from a man aged 35 to 55 in good health and CMV-seronegative. The CDR3 runs from the conserved cysteine through the conserved F or W. The D gene is left open where the match is weak. Clone size is shown for a subset of rows, as once, few, many or a class of expanded clone.

TRBJ1-3	few	TRBV2	NA	CASSPRGSGNTIYF	TGTGCCAGCAGTCCTCGAGGCTCTGGAAACACCATATATTTT
TRBJ1-2	NA	TRBV5-4	NA	CASSTGQLTTYGYTF	TGTGCCAGCAGCACAGGACAGTTAACCACCTATGGCTACACCTTC
TRBJ2-1	NA	TRBV4-2	NA	CASSHPYNEQFF	TGTGCCAGCAGCCATCCGTACAATGAGCAGTTCTTC
TRBJ2-3	NA	TRBV5-1	TRBD2	CASSLAVRLAGGTDTQYF	TGCGCCAGCAGCTTGGCGGTGAGACTAGCGGGGGGCACAGATACGCAGTATTTT
TRBJ2-1	NA	TRBV18	TRBD2	CASSPTSGGRGNEQFF	TGTGCCAGCTCACCAACTAGCGGGGGCCGGGGGAATGAGCAGTTCTTC
TRBJ1-3	once	TRBV9	TRBD1	CASSSDRAAGNTIYF	TGTGCCAGCAGCTCAGACAGGGCGGCTGGAAACACCATATATTTT
TRBJ1-5	NA	TRBV6-1	NA	CASTDTDVDQPQHF	TGTGCCAGCACGGACACGGACGTAGATCAGCCCCAGCATTTT
TRBJ1-6	once	TRBV30	NA	CAWMDGTYNSPLHF	TGTGCCTGGATGGATGGGACTTATAATTCACCCCTCCACTTT
TRBJ2-1	few	TRBV5-4	TRBD1	CASSFQGAPYYNEQFF	TGTGCCAGCAGCTTCCAGGGGGCCCCTTATTACAATGAGCAGTTCTTC
TRBJ2-7	NA	TRBV11-2	TRBD2	CASTVGTSGIAYEQYF	TGTGCCAGCACCGTCGGGACTAGCGGAATAGCCTACGAGCAGTACTTC
TRBJ2-1	once	TRBV11-2	NA	CASSSPQGGSYNEQFF	TGTGCCAGCAGCTCACCCCAGGGGGGTTCCTACAATGAGCAGTTCTTC
TRBJ2-7	NA	TRBV27	NA	CASSLLAGHEQYF	TGTGCCAGCAGTTTATTGGCAGGCCACGAGCAGTACTTC
TRBJ2-7	NA	TRBV5-1	TRBD1	CASSLRTGTVRTYEQYF	TGCGCCAGCAGCTTGAGGACCGGGACAGTAAGGACCTACGAGCAGTACTTC
TRBJ2-7	NA	TRBV5-1	TRBD2	CASSLGGGSYEQYF	TGCGCCAGCAGCTTGGGCGGGGGGTCCTACGAGCAGTACTTC
TRBJ2-1	few	TRBV6-1	NA	CASSGLDGGYNEQFF	TGTGCCAGCAGTGGACTAGATGGGGGCTACAATGAGCAGTTCTTC
TRBJ2-7	few	TRBV4-1	TRBD1	CASSQEAGGEYVMLYYEQYF	TGCGCCAGCAGCCAAGAGGCAGGGGGAGAGTATGTTATGTTGTACTACGAGCAGTACTTC
TRBJ2-7	NA	TRBV7-8	TRBD1	CASSLRTGPYEQYF	TGTGCCAGCAGCTTAAGGACAGGCCCCTACGAGCAGTACTTC
TRBJ2-5	NA	TRBV4-3	TRBD2	CASSQDRDSLAGNQETQYF	TGCGCCAGCAGCCAAGATAGGGACTCCTTAGCGGGGAACCAAGAGACCCAGTACTTC
TRBJ2-7	NA	TRBV27	TRBD2	CASSSLGVSGGYDEQYF	TGTGCCAGCAGCAGTTTAGGAGTAAGCGGGGGGTACGACGAGCAGTACTTC
TRBJ1-2	once	TRBV27	NA	CASGPQIPVYGYTF	TGTGCCAGCGGGCCACAGATCCCCGTTTATGGCTACACCTTC
TRBJ1-1	NA	TRBV18	NA	CASSPEIRDTEAFF	TGTGCCAGCTCACCAGAGATCAGGGACACTGAAGCTTTCTTT
TRBJ2-4	NA	TRBV20-1	NA	CSAPYDIQYF	TGCAGTGCCCCCTACGACATTCAGTACTTC
TRBJ2-1	NA	TRBV6-5	NA	CASSYAERASYNEQFF	TGTGCCAGCAGTTACGCGGAGAGGGCATCCTACAATGAGCAGTTCTTC
TRBJ1-4	NA	TRBV7-2	NA	CASSLGRAEKLFF	TGTGCCAGCAGCTTAGGCCGAGCAGAAAAACTGTTTTTT
TRBJ2-5	NA	TRBV5-6	TRBD1	CASSLGTQGKSETQYF	TGTGCCAGCAGCTTGGGGACACAGGGGAAATCGGAGACCCAGTACTTC
TRBJ1-2	NA	TRBV9	NA	CASSPNPTGNENGYTF	TGTGCCAGCAGTCCTAACCCGACAGGAAATGAGAATGGCTACACCTTC
TRBJ1-6	NA	TRBV19	TRBD1	CASSRDRNNSPLHF	TGTGCCAGTAGTCGGGACAGGAATAATTCACCCCTCCACTTT
TRBJ1-2	NA	TRBV6-5	NA	CASTPMGAHGYTF	TGTGCCAGCACCCCCATGGGGGCCCATGGCTACACCTTC
TRBJ1-1	few	TRBV28	NA	CASRRVNTEAFF	TGTGCCAGCAGGAGGGTGAACACTGAAGCTTTCTTT
TRBJ1-5	NA	TRBV19	TRBD1	CASRTDRGWNQPQHF	TGTGCCAGTCGGACCGACAGGGGGTGGAATCAGCCCCAGCATTTT
TRBJ2-1	NA	TRBV7-9	NA	CASSLAQSPNEQFF	TGTGCCAGCAGCTTAGCACAGTCCCCCAATGAGCAGTTCTTC
TRBJ2-5	NA	TRBV15	NA	CATSRVDRLGETQYF	TGTGCCACCAGCAGAGTAGACAGGTTGGGGGAGACCCAGTACTTC
TRBJ1-1	NA	TRBV14	NA	CASSYQTGSMNTEAFF	TGTGCCAGCAGCTATCAAACAGGGTCCATGAACACTGAAGCTTTCTTT
TRBJ2-2	NA	TRBV27	TRBD1	CASSRGQLNTGELFF	TGTGCCAGCAGTAGGGGACAGTTGAACACCGGGGAGCTGTTTTTT
TRBJ1-1	NA	TRBV4-1	TRBD1	CASSQGQGRNTEAFF	TGCGCCAGCAGCCAAGGACAGGGTAGAAACACTGAAGCTTTCTTT
TRBJ2-7	few	TRBV7-2	TRBD2	CASSHTGRTSMGYEQYF	TGTGCCAGCAGCCATACCGGAAGGACTAGCATGGGCTACGAGCAGTACTTC
TRBJ1-2	NA	TRBV19	NA	CASSSEGDYGYTF	TGTGCCAGTAGCTCTGAGGGGGACTATGGCTACACCTTC
TRBJ2-7	once	TRBV4-3	NA	CASSQDRSSYEQYF	TGCGCCAGCAGCCAAGATAGGAGCTCCTACGAGCAGTACTTC
TRBJ2-3	NA	TRBV27	NA	CASIIHGAGGVVADTQYF	TGTGCCAGCATCATACATGGGGCGGGCGGGGTGGTTGCAGATACGCAGTATTTT
TRBJ1-5	NA	TRBV7-8	NA	CASSLVRVGNQPQHF	TGTGCCAGCAGCTTAGTCAGGGTGGGCAATCAGCCCCAGCATTTT
TRBJ1-6	NA	TRBV19	NA	CASSSGSRVVSPLHF	TGTGCCAGTAGTAGCGGCAGCAGGGTGGTGTCACCCCTCCACTTT